These 19 T cell receptor beta chains were all obtained from the same sample, sequenced in a study of blood T cell repertoires in COVID-19. Using immunoSEQ multiplex PCR, the repertoire was profiled, and TCRdb retains in-frame clones only, with some absent. This repertoire shows 30,000 to 45,000 clones, approximately 86% found once; its top ten account for approximately 20%. The sequencing sample was made of peripheral blood. The receptors originated from a man aged 70 or older with acute or convalescent COVID-19.

The gene calls are TRBV21-1 and TRBJ1-1; no DNA check was done on the table's D call, TRBD1. TRBV21-1 is described as a pseudogene. This CDR3 is 17 amino acids long. CDR3 nucleotides: TGTGCCAGCAGCAAAGAATGGCGCAGGGGGCAGGAAACTGAAGCTTTCTTT. Translated: CASSKEWRRGQETEAFF.

The chain employs TRBV12-3 or TRBV12-4 and TRBJ1-5; D not certain. The CDR3 is made up of 13 amino acids. Between the trimmed V and J ends, which lost 5 bases and 5 bases, there was a span of 10 bases. The CDR3 region is CASSPNEDQPQHF. CDR3 nucleotide sequence: TGTGCCAGCAGTCCTAACGAGGATCAGCCCCAGCATTTT.

The chain carries TRBV4-1 and TRBJ2-1, with D maybe TRBD1 (5 bases). V lost 0 bases and J 3 bases, leaving 9 bases between the germline ends. This CDR3 has 15 amino acids. Germline loops: CDR1 MGHRA, CDR2 YSYEKL. In DNA, the CDR3 is TGCGCCAGCAGCCAAGACAGGGCGGTCTACAATGAGCAGTTCTTC. It encodes CASSQDRAVYNEQFF.

The rearrangement joins TRBV6-5 to TRBJ1-2; D gene unclear. CDR1 MNHEY and CDR2 SVGAGI come from the germline V gene. The V end was cut by 4 bases, the J end by 3 bases, with 18 bases between. The CDR3 is 16 residues long. The CDR3 protein is CASSSPRRGFDYGYTF. In nucleotides, the CDR3 is TGTGCCAGCAGTTCCCCCCGTCGAGGTTTCGACTATGGCTACACCTTC.

This sequence joins TRBV5-6 and TRBJ2-1; TRBD2 agrees at 7 bases. J lost 7 bases, V lost 3 bases, and 13 bases had no gene match. The germline CDR1 and CDR2 sequences are SGHDT and YYEEEE. The CDR3 extends over 16 amino acids. CDR3: CASSSGGIEVKNEQFF. CDR3 sequence (DNA): TGTGCCAGCAGCTCGGGGGGTATCGAGGTAAAGAATGAGCAGTTCTTC.

The gene calls are TRBV6-2 or TRBV6-3 and TRBJ1-5; tentative D call: TRBD1 (5 bases). V dropped 5 bases and J dropped 5 bases, with 16 bases sitting between them. Germline-derived CDR1 and CDR2 are MNHEY and SVGEGT. The CDR3 is 15 residues long. The CDR3 loop reads CASSDLLRGDQPQHF. DNA for the CDR3: TGTGCCAGCAGTGACCTCCTACGGGGGGATCAGCCCCAGCATTTT.

The V gene is TRBV25-1, the J gene TRBJ2-1; D might be TRBD2 (6 bases). V was cut by 4 bases and J by 2 bases, with 15 bases left in between. The CDR3 spans 16 residues. Germline CDR1 and CDR2: MGHDK and SYGVNS. The CDR3 protein is CASSGGRESPYNEQFF. Written as DNA, the CDR3 is TGTGCCAGCAGTGGAGGACGGGAGTCGCCCTACAATGAGCAGTTCTTC.

The rearrangement uses TRBV19 and TRBJ1-2; D remains ambiguous. The CDR3 length is 13 residues. V lost 2 bases and J 0 bases, leaving 4 bases between the germline ends. Germline V lookup: CDR1 LNHDA, CDR2 SQIVND (reference sequence). DNA for the CDR3: TGTGCCAGTAGTATATCCGCTAACTATGGCTACACCTTC. As protein: CASSISANYGYTF. Full variable domain (remainder filled in from reference TRBV19 and TRBJ1-2): DGGITQSPKYLFRKEGQNVTLSCEQNLNHDAMYWYRQDPGQGLRLIYYSQIVNDFQKGDIAEGYSVSREKKESFPLTVTSAQKNPTAFYLCASSISANYGYTFGSGTRLTVV.

The rearrangement joins TRBV9 to TRBJ2-3; D gene uncertain. The germline CDR1 and CDR2 sequences are SGDLS and YYNGEE. The V and J ends lost 3 bases and 4 bases respectively, with 9 bases between them. CDR3 length: 13 amino acids. The CDR3 region has the DNA TGTGCCAGCAGCGACCTGGGCGCAGATACGCAGTATTTT. Translation gives CASSDLGADTQYF.

The rearrangement links TRBV5-1 to TRBJ2-4, with D possibly matching TRBD1 (7 bases). Germline V gene lookup returns CDR1 SGHRS and CDR2 YFSETQ. The CDR3 loop spans 15 amino acids. Trimming stripped 5 bases from V and 6 bases from J, with 18 bases between. The CDR3 sequence is CASSPEGAQGNIQYF. The DNA of the CDR3 is TGCGCCAGCAGTCCGGAGGGGGCCCAGGGAAACATTCAGTACTTC.

The gene calls are TRBV15 and TRBJ2-1; TRBD2 matches at 8 bases. This CDR3 spans 15 amino acids. With 0 bases clipped from V and 10 bases from J, the junction kept 8 bases outside the gene matches. Germline CDR1 is LNHNV and CDR2 is YYDKDF (reference sequence). The CDR3 DNA reads TGTGCCACCAGCAGAGATAATGGACTAGCTTCCGAGCAGTTCTTC. This codes for CATSRDNGLASEQFF.

The V call is TRBV29-1, the J call TRBJ2-1; no clear D gene. V dropped 4 bases and J dropped 5 bases, with 6 bases sitting between them. This CDR3 has 11 residues. Germline V gives CDR1 SQVTM, CDR2 ANQGSEA. CDR3 protein: CSVASNNEQFF. DNA for the CDR3: TGCAGCGTTGCCAGTAACAATGAGCAGTTCTTC.

This sequence joins TRBV19 and TRBJ2-6; D is perhaps TRBD1 (5 bases). Germline V CDR1 and CDR2: LNHDA, SQIVND (reference sequence). V was pared by 7 bases and J by 0 bases, with 13 bases between. CDR3 length: 16 residues. The CDR3 region is CASINRPVSGANVLTF. The CDR3 nucleotides read TGTGCCAGTATCAACAGGCCGGTCTCTGGGGCCAACGTCCTGACTTTC.

V and J are TRBV2 and TRBJ1-1; 8 nucleotides line up with TRBD1. This CDR3 contains 14 residues. After removal of 10 bases from V and 2 bases from J, the junction contained 9 bases not matched to a gene. The germline gives CDR1 SNHLY, CDR2 FYNNEI. In nucleotides, the CDR3 is TGTGCCACGAATTTACAGGGGGTTAACACTGAAGCTTTCTTT. It encodes CATNLQGVNTEAFF.

The sample holds a few counts of this clone. The rearrangement uses TRBV5-1 and TRBJ1-1; possibly TRBD1 for D (6 bases). The germline gives CDR1 SGHRS, CDR2 YFSETQ. The germline V and J ends were trimmed by 7 bases and 5 bases, with 24 bases remaining between them. The CDR3 is 16 amino acids. CDR3 bases: TGCGCCAGCTGCATAGGGCCAGGGGCGATGGGTACTGAAGCTTTCTTT. Translated: CASCIGPGAMGTEAFF.

V usage is TRBV19 and J usage is TRBJ1-2; D unclear. There are 15 residues in the CDR3. The germline V gene encodes CDR1 LNHDA and CDR2 SQIVND (reference sequence). The germline V and J ends were trimmed by 2 bases and 2 bases, with 12 bases remaining between them. CDR3 residues: CASSISAATNYGYTF. The CDR3 DNA reads as TGTGCCAGTAGTATAAGCGCAGCTACCAACTATGGCTACACCTTC. The variable domain in full, completed from reference TRBV19 and TRBJ1-2, reads DGGITQSPKYLFRKEGQNVTLSCEQNLNHDAMYWYRQDPGQGLRLIYYSQIVNDFQKGDIAEGYSVSREKKESFPLTVTSAQKNPTAFYLCASSISAATNYGYTFGSGTRLTVV.

The genes are TRBV20-1 and TRBJ1-1, with D hard to call. This CDR3 spans 11 amino acids. Germline CDR1 and CDR2: DFQATT and SNEGSKA (reference sequence). V was shortened by 7 bases and J by 4 bases, with 10 bases between the two germline ends. Here the CDR3 reads CSVLGTTEAFF. In DNA form, the CDR3 reads TGCAGTGTGTTGGGCACCACTGAAGCTTTCTTT.

The rearrangement uses TRBV5-1 and TRBJ2-1, with 7 bases identical to TRBD1. The CDR3 extends over 13 amino acids. Germline CDR1 SGHRS, CDR2 YFSETQ. The J segment lost 9 bases and the V segment lost 4 bases, leaving 7 bases of the junction unmatched. CDR3 region: CASSGAGGAEQFF. CDR3 DNA sequence: TGCGCCAGCAGCGGAGCAGGGGGAGCTGAGCAGTTCTTC. The entire variable domain, with the rest obtained from reference TRBV5-1 and TRBJ2-1, is as follows: KAGVTQTPRYLIKTRGQQVTLSCSPISGHRSVSWYQQTPGQGLQFLFEYFSETQRNKGNFPGRFSGRQFSNSRSEMNVSTLELGDSALYLCASSGAGGAEQFFGPGTRLTVL.

The V and J genes are TRBV19 and TRBJ2-5; no clear D gene. Per the germline V gene, CDR1 is LNHDA and CDR2 is SQIVND (reference sequence). V gave up 2 bases and J gave up 0 bases, with 13 bases separating them. The CDR3 totals 16 residues. The CDR3 reads CASSISWSGNQETQYF. CDR3 DNA: TGTGCCAGTAGTATATCCTGGTCAGGTAACCAAGAGACCCAGTACTTC.